This T cell receptor (beta chain) was identified during a study of blood T cell repertoires in COVID-19. In the study overall: T cells, B-cell-depleted T cells, or PBMCs provided the cDNA or gDNA that served as material.

Methods used by the authors: By means of reference gene primer amplification, nucleated cell counts were estimated. Clones were read by immunoSEQ multiplex PCR, and TCRdb kept only the in-frame ones, dropping some. That table furnishes V, J and clone size, whereas the DNA furnished D and trimming. The sample lists 150,000 to 200,000 clones, around 90% occurring once. Germline V gene data show CDR1 as LNHDA and CDR2 as SQIVND (reference sequence). The germline V and J ends were trimmed by 4 bases and 4 bases, with 4 bases remaining between them. The length of the CDR3 is 12 residues. This chain links TRBV19 with TRBJ2-2; no definite D call. The receptor was isolated from a man aged 50-59 years with acute or convalescent COVID-19. Sequenced sample: peripheral blood. The CDR3 spells CASSRSTGELFF. The CDR3 nucleotides are TGTGCCAGTAGTAGGAGCACCGGGGAGCTGTTTTTT.